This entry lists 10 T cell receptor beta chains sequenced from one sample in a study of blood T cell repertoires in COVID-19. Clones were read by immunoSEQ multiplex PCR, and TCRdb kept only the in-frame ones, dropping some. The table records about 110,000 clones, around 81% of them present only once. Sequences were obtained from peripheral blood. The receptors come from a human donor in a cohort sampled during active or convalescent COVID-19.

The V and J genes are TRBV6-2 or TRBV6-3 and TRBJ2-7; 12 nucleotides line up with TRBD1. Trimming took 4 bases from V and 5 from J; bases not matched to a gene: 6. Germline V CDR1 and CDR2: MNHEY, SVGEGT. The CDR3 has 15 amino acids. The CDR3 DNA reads TGTGCCAGCAGTTCTCGGGACAGGGGGCGCGACGAGCAGTACTTC. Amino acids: CASSSRDRGRDEQYF.

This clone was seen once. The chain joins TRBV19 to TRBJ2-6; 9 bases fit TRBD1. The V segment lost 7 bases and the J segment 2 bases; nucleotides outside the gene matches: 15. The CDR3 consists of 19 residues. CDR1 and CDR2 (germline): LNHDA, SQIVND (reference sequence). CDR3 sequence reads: CASNRLAGTGTAGANVLTF. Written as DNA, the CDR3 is TGTGCCAGTAACCGACTTGCCGGGACAGGGACTGCTGGGGCCAACGTCCTGACTTTC.

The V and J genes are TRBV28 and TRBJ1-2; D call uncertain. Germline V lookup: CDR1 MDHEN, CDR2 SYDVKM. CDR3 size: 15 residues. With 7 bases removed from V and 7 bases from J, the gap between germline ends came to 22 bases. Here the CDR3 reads CASNHPRGGLGGYTF. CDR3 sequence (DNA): TGTGCCAGCAACCATCCACGGGGAGGGTTAGGTGGCTACACCTTC.

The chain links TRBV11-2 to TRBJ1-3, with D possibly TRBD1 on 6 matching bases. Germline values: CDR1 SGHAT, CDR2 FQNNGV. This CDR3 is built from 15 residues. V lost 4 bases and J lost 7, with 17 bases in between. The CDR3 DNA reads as TGTGCCAGCAGCTCCGGGCAGGGGCTAAGGAACACCATATATTTT. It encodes CASSSGQGLRNTIYF. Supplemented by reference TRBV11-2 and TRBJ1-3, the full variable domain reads EAGVAQSPRYKIIEKRQSVAFWCNPISGHATLYWYQQILGQGPKLLIQFQNNGVVDDSQLPKDRFSAERLKGVDSTLKIQPAKLEDSAVYLCASSSGQGLRNTIYFGEGSWLTVV.

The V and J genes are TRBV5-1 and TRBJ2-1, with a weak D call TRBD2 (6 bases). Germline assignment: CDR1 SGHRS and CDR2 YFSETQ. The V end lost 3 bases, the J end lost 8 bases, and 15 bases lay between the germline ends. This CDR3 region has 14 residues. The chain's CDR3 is CASSSEGAWDEQFF. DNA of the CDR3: TGCGCCAGCAGCTCGGAGGGCGCCTGGGATGAGCAGTTCTTC. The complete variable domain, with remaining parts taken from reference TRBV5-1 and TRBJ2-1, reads KAGVTQTPRYLIKTRGQQVTLSCSPISGHRSVSWYQQTPGQGLQFLFEYFSETQRNKGNFPGRFSGRQFSNSRSEMNVSTLELGDSALYLCASSSEGAWDEQFFGPGTRLTVL.

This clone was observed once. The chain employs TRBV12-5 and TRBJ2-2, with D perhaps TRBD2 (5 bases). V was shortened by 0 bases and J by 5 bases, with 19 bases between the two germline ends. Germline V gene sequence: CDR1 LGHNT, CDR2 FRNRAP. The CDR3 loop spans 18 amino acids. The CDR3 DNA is TGTGCTAGTGGTTTGGTACTGTTGGGCAGACTATCGACCGGGGAGCTGTTTTTT. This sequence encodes CASGLVLLGRLSTGELFF.

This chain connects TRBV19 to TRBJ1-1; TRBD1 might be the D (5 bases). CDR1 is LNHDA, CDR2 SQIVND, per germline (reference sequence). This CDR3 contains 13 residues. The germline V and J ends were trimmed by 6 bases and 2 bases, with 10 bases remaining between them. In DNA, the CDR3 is TGTGCCAGTAGCACGGGGGATAACACTGAAGCTTTCTTT. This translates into CASSTGDNTEAFF.

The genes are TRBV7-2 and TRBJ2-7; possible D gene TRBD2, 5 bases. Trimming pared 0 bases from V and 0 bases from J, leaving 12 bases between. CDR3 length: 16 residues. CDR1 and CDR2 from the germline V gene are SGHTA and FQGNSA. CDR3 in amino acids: CASSLASRGASYEQYF. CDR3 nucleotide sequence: TGTGCCAGCAGCTTAGCGTCCCGGGGAGCCTCCTACGAGCAGTACTTC.

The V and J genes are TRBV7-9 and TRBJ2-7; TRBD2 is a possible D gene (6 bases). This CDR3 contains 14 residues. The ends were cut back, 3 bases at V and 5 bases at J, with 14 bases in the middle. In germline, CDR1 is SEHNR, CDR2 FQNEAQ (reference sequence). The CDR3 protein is CASSFRRGGDEQYF. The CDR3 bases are TGTGCCAGCAGCTTTCGACGGGGAGGTGACGAGCAGTACTTC.

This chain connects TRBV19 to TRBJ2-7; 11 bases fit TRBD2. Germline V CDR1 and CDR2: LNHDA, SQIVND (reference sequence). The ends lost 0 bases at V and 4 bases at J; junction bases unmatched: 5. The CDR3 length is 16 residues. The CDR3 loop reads CASSIDPLAGGYEQYF. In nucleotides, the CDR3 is TGTGCCAGTAGTATAGATCCTCTAGCGGGAGGATACGAGCAGTACTTC.